This TCR beta chain was recovered during a study of siplizumab effects on memory and regulatory T cells. Study findings and constraints: The study did not confirm that proliferating Tregs from siplizumab cultures were suppressive. There appeared to be greater diversity in naive T cells than in memory cells, and naive T cells seemed major contributors to the alloresponse. No naive or memory phenotype could be assigned to roughly 75-95% of proliferating clones.

Measured with immunoSEQ multiplex PCR; TCRdb has only the in-frame clones, and not every one. The sample records over 70,000 clones, approximately 95% being singletons. The CDR3 consists of 15 residues. Germline V gene sequence: CDR1 MNHEY, CDR2 SMNVEV (reference sequence). Trimming shortened V by 3 bases and J by 7 bases, and 18 bases separated the two germline ends. With regard to this clone: Its antigen is not known.

The specimen sequenced was CD8+ T cells sorted from blood. This rearrangement joins TRBV27 to TRBJ2-5; D is unresolved. This TCR came from a human donor in good health. Here the CDR3 DNA reads TGTGCCAGCAGTTTGGCAAGCTCGACTCTGGGGACCCAGTACTTC. It yields the protein CASSLASSTLGTQYF.